Listed here are 32 T cell receptor beta chains from one sample, sequenced in a study of response to subunit inactivated influenza vaccine. One entry per CDR3 protein results from TCRdb running MiXCR on the RT-PCR reads. The table includes 200,000 to 300,000 distinct CDR3 sequences, 12% detected once. The material sequenced was non-naive T cells sorted from PBMCs, taken 14 to 15 days before vaccination. The receptors were gathered from a man aged 45-65 years who received an inactivated influenza vaccine.

This clonotype was detected ten times or more. The chain employs TRBV7-8 and TRBJ1-1; D possibly corresponds to TRBD1 (6 bases). The length of the CDR3 is 12 residues. Germline CDR1 reads SGHVS; CDR2 reads FQNEAQ. Trimming removed 9 bases at V and 1 base at J, with 9 bases between. The CDR3 is CASGQTNTEAFF. The CDR3, as DNA: TGTGCCAGTGGACAGACGAACACTGAAGCTTTCTTT.

The V call is TRBV7-9, the J call TRBJ2-3; D possibly corresponds to TRBD2 (5 bases). V lost 5 bases, J lost 2 bases, and 11 bases lay in between. Germline V lookup: CDR1 SEHNR, CDR2 FQNEAQ (reference sequence). The CDR3 extends over 14 amino acids. CDR3 nucleotide sequence: TGTGCCAGCAGCCAAACGAGGGCCACAGATACGCAGTATTTT. This gives the protein CASSQTRATDTQYF. Combining the CDR3 with reference TRBV7-9 and TRBJ2-3 gives the whole variable domain DTGVSQNPRHKITKRGQNVTFRCDPISEHNRLYWYRQTLGQGPEFLTYFQNEAQLEKSRLLSDRFSAERPKGSFSTLEIQRTEQGDSAMYLCASSQTRATDTQYFGPGTRLTVL.

This clonotype showed up just a few times. The chain has TRBV3-1 and TRBJ1-2; D is possibly TRBD1 (6 bases). CDR1 LGHDT and CDR2 YNNKEL come from the germline V gene (reference sequence). V was cut by 4 bases and J by 6 bases, with 9 bases left in between. The CDR3 consists of 12 residues. The CDR3 spells CASSRGTNGYTF. As DNA, the CDR3 is TGTGCCAGCAGCCGTGGGACAAATGGCTACACCTTC. Full variable domain (rest looked up from reference TRBV3-1 and TRBJ1-2): DTAVSQTPKYLVTQMGNDKSIKCEQNLGHDTMYWYKQDSKKFLKIMFSYNNKELIINETVPNRFSPKSPDKAHLNLHINSLELGDSAVYFCASSRGTNGYTFGSGTRLTVV.

The chain joins TRBV20-1 to TRBJ1-1; D is possibly TRBD1 (5 bases). The germline V and J ends were trimmed by 1 base and 5 bases, with 8 bases remaining between them. The CDR3 loop spans 12 amino acids. Germline lookup yields CDR1 DFQATT and CDR2 SNEGSKA (reference sequence). CDR3 nucleotide sequence: TGCAGTGCTAGAGTAGGGGTGACTGAAGCTTTCTTT. This translates into CSARVGVTEAFF.

This clonotype has more than one count but fewer than ten. The chain recombines TRBV27 with TRBJ2-6; perhaps D is TRBD1 or TRBD2 (5 bases each). The ends were cut back, 3 bases at V and 2 bases at J, with 11 bases in the middle. This CDR3 comprises 16 residues. The germline V gene encodes CDR1 MNHEY and CDR2 SMNVEV (reference sequence). CDR3 protein: CASSFTVGAGANVLTF. CDR3 nucleotide sequence: TGTGCCAGCAGTTTTACCGTGGGGGCTGGGGCCAACGTCCTGACTTTC.

This clonotype was counted a few times. The V call is TRBV3-1, the J call TRBJ1-6; no definite D call. Germline lookup yields CDR1 LGHDT and CDR2 YNNKEL (reference sequence). This CDR3 comprises 16 residues. The germline V and J ends were trimmed by 2 bases and 7 bases, with 15 bases remaining between them. DNA of the CDR3: TGTGCCAGCAGCCAAAGCGCTGTGGGTGGGAATTCACCCCTCCACTTT. Translating gives CASSQSAVGGNSPLHF.

The chain links TRBV20-1 to TRBJ2-3, with D maybe TRBD2 (5 bases). Germline V gene lookup returns CDR1 DFQATT and CDR2 SNEGSKA (reference sequence). This CDR3 region has 15 residues. Trimming left V 4 bases short and J 0 bases short, with 14 bases between. The CDR3 region has the DNA TGCAGTGCTATCCGAGCGGAAACTAGCACAGATACGCAGTATTTT. Protein product: CSAIRAETSTDTQYF.

This clonotype was counted between two and nine times. The J gene is TRBJ2-6, the V gene TRBV20-1; maybe TRBD2 (7 bases). V was cut by 6 bases and J by 0 bases, with 21 bases left in between. The length of the CDR3 is 18 residues. In germline, CDR1 is DFQATT, CDR2 SNEGSKA (reference sequence). The CDR3 DNA reads TGCAGTGCCCTCCGGGGGGCCAGTTTTTCCTCTGGGGCCAACGTCCTGACTTTC. Protein sequence: CSALRGASFSSGANVLTF.

The rearrangement joins TRBV5-5 to TRBJ2-2; D is unresolved. The V end was cut by 9 bases, the J end by 6 bases, with 21 bases between. Germline CDR1 SGHKS, CDR2 YYEKEE (reference sequence). CDR3 length: 15 residues. CDR3 sequence reads: CAMGPGLLCSGELFF. The DNA of the CDR3 is TGTGCCATGGGCCCTGGGCTCCTCTGCTCCGGGGAGCTGTTTTTT. The full variable domain, rest sourced from reference TRBV5-5 and TRBJ2-2, is DAGVTQSPTHLIKTRGQQVTLRCSPISGHKSVSWYQQVLGQGPQFIFQYYEKEERGRGNFPDRFSARQFPNYSSELNVNALLLGDSALYLCAMGPGLLCSGELFFGEGSRLTVL.

The rearrangement uses TRBV6-1 and TRBJ2-1; 9 bases are shared with TRBD1. The CDR3 consists of 15 residues. V was pared by 6 bases and J by 0 bases, with 3 bases of the junction left unmatched. Germline CDR1 reads MNHNS; CDR2 reads SASEGT. CDR3 residues: CASSQTGGSYNEQFF. CDR3 bases: TGTGCCAGCAGCCAGACAGGGGGCTCCTACAATGAGCAGTTCTTC.

This clonotype was observed at least ten times. The rearrangement links TRBV29-1 to TRBJ2-7; TRBD2 matches at 9 bases. The CDR3 is 16 amino acids. Germline V lookup: CDR1 SQVTM, CDR2 ANQGSEA. J gave up 0 bases and V 2 bases, and 8 bases lay outside the gene matches. This CDR3 is CSVERRSSGNSYEQYF. The CDR3, as DNA: TGCAGCGTTGAACGGCGGTCTAGCGGGAACTCCTACGAGCAGTACTTC.

V is TRBV20-1 and J is TRBJ1-4, with no clear D. The germline V gene encodes CDR1 DFQATT and CDR2 SNEGSKA (reference sequence). CDR3 length equals 16 residues. The ends were cut back, 0 bases at V and 5 bases at J, with 16 bases in the middle. CDR3 loop: CSARDLSAGKNEKLFF. CDR3 sequence (DNA): TGCAGTGCTAGAGATCTATCGGCGGGTAAAAATGAAAAACTGTTTTTT.

The rearrangement uses TRBV10-1 and TRBJ2-3; D is unclear. With 0 bases removed from V and 0 bases from J, the gap between germline ends came to 7 bases. This CDR3 is 15 amino acids long. Germline V gene data show CDR1 as WNHNN and CDR2 as SYGVQD (reference sequence). This CDR3 reads CASSESLGSTDTQYF. The CDR3 region has the DNA TGCGCCAGCAGTGAGTCGTTGGGGAGCACAGATACGCAGTATTTT.

In this sample, this clonotype turned up many times. V gene TRBV28 combines with J gene TRBJ1-2, with TRBD1 matching over 7 bases. The CDR3 is made up of 15 amino acids. CDR1 MDHEN and CDR2 SYDVKM come from the germline V gene. The V gene end was trimmed by 5 bases and the J gene end by 5 bases; junction bases not matched to a gene: 11. In DNA, the CDR3 is TGTGCCAGCAGTCCCTTAGGGGGCAGGAGATATGGCTACACCTTC. Amino acids: CASSPLGGRRYGYTF.

The chain couples TRBV20-1 to TRBJ2-4, with D maybe TRBD1 (5 bases). Germline assignment: CDR1 DFQATT and CDR2 SNEGSKA (reference sequence). The CDR3 contains 15 residues. V was shortened by 5 bases and J by 3 bases, with 17 bases between the two germline ends. CDR3 bases: TGCAGTGCTCCTACCCATGGGGCGCACAAAAACATTCAGTACTTC. Protein: CSAPTHGAHKNIQYF.

This clonotype showed up many times. This chain uses TRBV12-3 or TRBV12-4 with TRBJ1-2, with TRBD1 matching over 10 bases. This CDR3 is 14 amino acids long. V was clipped by 5 bases and J by 4 bases; unmatched bases: 4. The CDR3, as DNA: TGTGCCAGCAGTACCGGGACAGGGGCCTATGGCTACACCTTC. Translation: CASSTGTGAYGYTF.

This clonotype was found a few times. The V call is TRBV7-9, the J call TRBJ2-5, with a tentative D call TRBD1 (6 bases). The germline V and J ends were trimmed by 8 bases and 0 bases, with 13 bases remaining between them. CDR3 length: 14 amino acids. CDR1 SEHNR and CDR2 FQNEAQ come from the germline V gene (reference sequence). DNA for the CDR3: TGTGCCAGCGTGAGGGGGATGCACCAAGAGACCCAGTACTTC. Translating it yields CASVRGMHQETQYF.

There are a few counts of this clonotype. V and J are TRBV28 and TRBJ2-2; 7 bases line up with TRBD2. CDR3 length equals 15 residues. Germline trimming cut 1 base from V and 6 bases from J; bases unmatched to any gene: 5. CDR1 is MDHEN and CDR2 is SYDVKM in the germline V gene. This chain's CDR3 is CASSLSGRVAGELFF. In nucleotides, the CDR3 is TGTGCCAGCAGTTTATCGGGGAGGGTGGCCGGGGAGCTGTTTTTT. Looking up the rest from reference TRBV28 and TRBJ2-2 gives the full variable domain: DVKVTQSSRYLVKRTGEKVFLECVQDMDHENMFWYRQDPGLGLRLIYFSYDVKMKEKGDIPEGYSVSREKKERFSLILESASTNQTSMYLCASSLSGRVAGELFFGEGSRLTVL.

The sample holds a few counts of this clonotype. This chain joins TRBV10-3 and TRBJ1-2; no definite D call. Trimming took off 5 bases at V and 2 bases at J, with 12 bases between the two ends. Germline loops: CDR1 ENHRY, CDR2 SYGVKD. The CDR3 sequence is 14 residues long. For the CDR3, the DNA is TGTGCCATCAGTACACGGGTCTTGAACTATGGCTACACCTTC. Translating gives CAISTRVLNYGYTF.

There are many counts of this clonotype. The chain employs TRBV28 and TRBJ2-3, with D uncertain. This CDR3 has 15 amino acids. CDR1 and CDR2 from the germline V gene are MDHEN and SYDVKM. V lost 2 bases and J 2 bases, leaving 11 bases between the germline ends. CDR3 region: CASSLARRNTDTQYF. The CDR3 region has the DNA TGTGCCAGCAGTTTAGCCCGGAGAAACACAGATACGCAGTATTTT.

V is TRBV9 and J is TRBJ1-2; the D is unclear. With 0 bases removed from V and 1 base from J, the gap between germline ends came to 7 bases. The CDR3 totals 14 residues. Germline V CDR1 and CDR2: SGDLS, YYNGEE. CDR3 sequence (DNA): TGTGCCAGCAGCGTAGCACAGAATAACTATGGCTACACCTTC. Translated: CASSVAQNNYGYTF.

This clonotype was picked up many times. The chain recombines TRBV7-2 with TRBJ2-7; 11 positions agree with TRBD1. V shed 1 base, J shed 3 bases, and the junction held 5 bases outside the gene matches. Germline V gene lookup returns CDR1 SGHTA and CDR2 FQGNSA. The CDR3 length is 16 residues. The CDR3 DNA reads as TGTGCCAGCAGCTTAGAAGGACAGGGGGCGATCTACGAGCAGTACTTC. It yields the protein CASSLEGQGAIYEQYF.

The gene calls are TRBV6-1 and TRBJ2-3; 8 bases agree with TRBD1. The germline gives CDR1 MNHNS, CDR2 SASEGT. Trimming removed 6 bases from V and 2 bases from J; junction bases left unmatched: 10. This CDR3 is 16 amino acids long. Written as DNA, the CDR3 is TGTGCCAGCAGGGCCGAACAGGGGGTCAACACAGATACGCAGTATTTT. This codes for CASRAEQGVNTDTQYF.

This clonotype was picked up many times. The chain carries TRBV5-1 and TRBJ2-5; TRBD2 matches at 10 bases. The CDR3 contains 14 residues. V lost 3 bases to trimming and J lost 4 bases; unmatched junction nucleotides: 3. The germline V gene encodes CDR1 SGHRS and CDR2 YFSETQ. The CDR3 sequence is CASSWRLAGETQYF. For the CDR3, the DNA is TGCGCCAGCAGCTGGAGACTAGCGGGAGAGACCCAGTACTTC.

The rearrangement uses TRBV11-2 and TRBJ1-2, with unresolved D. The CDR3 spans 13 residues. CDR1 SGHAT and CDR2 FQNNGV come from the germline V gene. V shed 4 bases and J shed 4 bases, with 10 bases lying between them. The CDR3 region has the DNA TGTGCCAGCAGCTCCCGAGCAGGCTATGGCTACACCTTC. This encodes CASSSRAGYGYTF.

This clonotype was counted between two and nine times. V is TRBV20-1 and J is TRBJ2-7; TRBD1 matches at 7 bases. CDR1 and CDR2 (germline): DFQATT, SNEGSKA (reference sequence). With V trimmed by 1 base and J by 5 bases, 5 bases remained unmatched. This CDR3 contains 13 residues. The CDR3 loop reads CSARARGRNEQYF. The CDR3 DNA sequence: TGCAGTGCTAGAGCCAGGGGGAGAAACGAGCAGTACTTC.

CDR3 sequence: CASRTQSGRKYYEQYF. In DNA form, the CDR3 reads TGTGCCAGCAGAACTCAAAGCGGGAGGAAATACTACGAGCAGTACTTC. This sequence joins TRBV6-2 or TRBV6-3 and TRBJ2-7, with 9 bases that match TRBD2. J lost 3 bases, V lost 6 bases, and 12 bases had no gene match. The length of the CDR3 is 16 residues. Looked up from germline, CDR1 is MNHEY and CDR2 is SVGEGT.

This clonotype was counted between two and nine times. The V call is TRBV27, the J call TRBJ2-1, with 11 bases aligning to TRBD1. Germline CDR1 is MNHEY and CDR2 is SMNVEV (reference sequence). The CDR3 consists of 15 residues. After removal of 6 bases from V and 4 bases from J, the junction contained 5 bases not matched to a gene. The CDR3 loop reads CASRYGQGAYNEQFF. DNA of the CDR3: TGTGCCAGCAGATATGGACAGGGGGCTTACAATGAGCAGTTCTTC.

This clonotype was observed a few times. The chain recombines TRBV7-2 with TRBJ2-7, with 7 bases matching TRBD2. Germline V gene sequence: CDR1 SGHTA, CDR2 FQGNSA. This CDR3 is 15 amino acids long. With V trimmed by 4 bases and J by 4 bases, 10 bases remained unmatched. The CDR3 reads CASSSQLARNYEQYF. CDR3 nucleotide sequence: TGTGCCAGCAGCTCCCAACTAGCGCGTAATTACGAGCAGTACTTC.

This clonotype turned up a few times. The gene calls are TRBV18 and TRBJ2-7; D is possibly TRBD2 (5 bases). CDR3 size: 13 residues. Germline V gene data show CDR1 as KGHSH and CDR2 as LQKENI. V was shortened by 2 bases and J by 6 bases, with 11 bases between the two germline ends. CDR3 residues: CASSPVRGSEQYF. The CDR3 nucleotides are TGTGCCAGCTCACCAGTGCGAGGGTCCGAGCAGTACTTC.

This clonotype was seen only a few times. The chain is built from TRBV10-3 and TRBJ2-5; TRBD2 matches at 9 bases. This CDR3 spans 16 amino acids. Germline V CDR1 and CDR2: ENHRY, SYGVKD. Unmatched junction bases numbered 6, after V lost 0 bases and J lost 4 bases. CDR3 residues: CAISESKASGAETQYF. CDR3 DNA sequence: TGTGCCATCAGTGAGTCGAAGGCTAGCGGGGCAGAGACCCAGTACTTC.

This clonotype was seen many times. This sequence joins TRBV20-1 and TRBJ2-5, with 9 bases matching TRBD2. Germline CDR1 is DFQATT and CDR2 is SNEGSKA (reference sequence). The CDR3 sequence is 14 residues long. The V gene end was trimmed by 6 bases and the J gene end by 5 bases; junction bases not matched to a gene: 10. CDR3 sequence reads: CSAPSGVLRETQYF. The CDR3 coding sequence is TGCAGTGCACCTAGCGGGGTTTTGCGGGAGACCCAGTACTTC.